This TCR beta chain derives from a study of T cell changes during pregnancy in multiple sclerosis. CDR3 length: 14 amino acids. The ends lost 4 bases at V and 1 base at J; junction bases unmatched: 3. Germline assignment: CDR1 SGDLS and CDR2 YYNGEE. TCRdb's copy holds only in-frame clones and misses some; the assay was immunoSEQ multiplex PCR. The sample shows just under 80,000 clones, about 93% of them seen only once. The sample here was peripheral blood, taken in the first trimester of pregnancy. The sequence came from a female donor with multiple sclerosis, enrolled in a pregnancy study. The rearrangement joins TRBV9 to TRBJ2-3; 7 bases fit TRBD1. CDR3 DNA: TGTGCCAGCAGCATCGGGACAGGCACAGATACGCAGTATTTT. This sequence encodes CASSIGTGTDTQYF.